Sequencing of this TCR beta chain was carried out in a study of T cells in Graves' hyperthyroidism and ophthalmopathy. Study outcomes and limitations: Peripheral blood also featured most of the thyroid clonotypes expanded above 0.001.

A note on this clonotype: Its specificity is not known.

The CDR3 extends over 16 amino acids. Germline V gene sequence: CDR1 SGHVS, CDR2 FNYEAQ. Amplification targeted TCR beta CDR3 regions from RNA transcripts. Researchers ran a first-round RT-PCR on the TCR CDR3 using the HTBI primer set. Using its own MiXCR run on the multiplex PCR reads, TCRdb lists one record per CDR3 protein. The sample contains about 740,000 distinct CDR3 sequences, about 15% of which appear only once. This clonotype was obtained from a woman aged 18-35 years with Graves' hyperthyroidism. The J gene is TRBJ2-1, the V gene TRBV7-6; 8 bases fit TRBD2. The DNA matches TRBJ2-7 better at its end, which makes the J call doubtful. Sequenced input: blood. The CDR3 nucleotides are TGTGCCAGCAGCTTAGCCTCGGCTAGCGGGTACAATGAGCAGTACTTC. It translates to CASSLASASGYNEQYF.